The 5 T cell receptor beta chains in this list originate from one sample, sequenced in a study of blood T cells in healthy people across ages. Using a J-beta primer mix together with a sample-barcoded 5' primer, a second PCR was run for about 6 to 12 cycles. A single record per CDR3 protein comes from TCRdb applying MiXCR to the 5' RACE reads. This repertoire shows fewer than 900,000 distinct CDR3 sequences, roughly 41% found once; its top ten account for roughly 19%. The source material was blood. The receptors were sampled from an older woman in good health.

In this sample, this clonotype turned up a few times. This chain links TRBV2 with TRBJ1-2, with D perhaps matching TRBD1 (6 bases). Germline V lookup: CDR1 SNHLY, CDR2 FYNNEI. Trimming cost V 3 bases and J 7 bases, with 12 bases left between them. There are 13 residues in the CDR3. CDR3 sequence (DNA): TGTGCCAGCAGTGACAGGGGCCACCTTGGCTACACCTTC. This sequence encodes CASSDRGHLGYTF.

A few counts support this clonotype. J is TRBJ2-7 and V is TRBV28, with D possibly TRBD1 on 7 matching bases. Trimming pared 8 bases from V and 2 bases from J, leaving 16 bases between. Germline loops: CDR1 MDHEN, CDR2 SYDVKM. The CDR3 sequence is 14 residues long. Written as DNA, the CDR3 is TGTGCCAGCGGCGACACAGGGGAGGCCTACGAGCAGTACTTC. This sequence encodes CASGDTGEAYEQYF.

The chain recombines TRBV6-6 with TRBJ1-2; D is ambiguous. Germline assignment: CDR1 MNHNY and CDR2 SVGAGI (reference sequence). This CDR3 spans 13 amino acids. V gave up 0 bases and J gave up 5 bases, with 7 bases separating them. CDR3 in amino acids: CASSYSIGYGYTF. CDR3 nucleotides: TGTGCCAGCAGTTACTCGATAGGTTATGGCTACACCTTC.

This clonotype was found a few times. The V and J genes are TRBV2 and TRBJ1-2, with D possibly being TRBD1 (6 bases). The CDR3 consists of 14 residues. The germline V gene has CDR1 SNHLY and CDR2 FYNNEI. Trimming cost V 6 bases and J 4 bases, with 15 bases left between them. Here the CDR3 reads CASRRGGRGYGYTF. As DNA, the CDR3 is TGTGCCAGCAGGAGGGGGGGGCGCGGCTATGGCTACACCTTC.

The J gene is TRBJ2-5, the V gene TRBV12-3 or TRBV12-4; 7 bases are shared with TRBD2. J gave up 2 bases and V 10 bases, and 10 bases lay outside the gene matches. CDR3 length equals 14 residues. CDR3 protein: CATQGREEQETQYF. The CDR3 DNA sequence: TGTGCCACCCAGGGTCGGGAGGAGCAAGAGACCCAGTACTTC.